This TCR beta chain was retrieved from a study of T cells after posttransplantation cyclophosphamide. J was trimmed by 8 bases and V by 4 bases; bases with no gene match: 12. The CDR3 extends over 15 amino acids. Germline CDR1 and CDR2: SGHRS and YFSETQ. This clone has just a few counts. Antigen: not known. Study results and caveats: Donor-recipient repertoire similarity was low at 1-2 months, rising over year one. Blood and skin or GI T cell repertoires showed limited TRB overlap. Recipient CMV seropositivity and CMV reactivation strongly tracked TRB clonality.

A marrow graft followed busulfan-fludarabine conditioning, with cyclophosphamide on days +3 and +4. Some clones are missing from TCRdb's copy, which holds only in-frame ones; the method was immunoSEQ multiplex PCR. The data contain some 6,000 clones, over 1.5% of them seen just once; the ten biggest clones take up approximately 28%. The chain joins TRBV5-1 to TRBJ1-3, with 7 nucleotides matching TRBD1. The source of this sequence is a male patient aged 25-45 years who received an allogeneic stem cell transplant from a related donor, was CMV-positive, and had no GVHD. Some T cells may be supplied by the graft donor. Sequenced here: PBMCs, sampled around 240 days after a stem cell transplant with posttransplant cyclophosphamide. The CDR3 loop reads CASSPRQGSSHTIYF. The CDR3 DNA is TGCGCCAGCAGCCCCCGACAGGGTAGTTCCCACACCATATATTTT.